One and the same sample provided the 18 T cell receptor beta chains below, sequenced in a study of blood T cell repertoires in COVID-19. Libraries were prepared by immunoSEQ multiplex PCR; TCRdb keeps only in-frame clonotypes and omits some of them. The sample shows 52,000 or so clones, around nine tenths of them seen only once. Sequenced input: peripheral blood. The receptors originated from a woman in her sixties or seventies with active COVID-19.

This CDR3 reads CASSLRGSGYEQYF. CDR3 in DNA: TGCGCCAGCAGCTTGAGAGGGAGCGGATACGAGCAGTACTTC. The chain uses TRBV5-1 and TRBJ2-7; the D gene is possibly TRBD2 (5 bases). This CDR3 is 14 amino acids long. Trimming cost V 1 base and J 4 bases, with 12 bases left between them. The germline V gene encodes CDR1 SGHRS and CDR2 YFSETQ.

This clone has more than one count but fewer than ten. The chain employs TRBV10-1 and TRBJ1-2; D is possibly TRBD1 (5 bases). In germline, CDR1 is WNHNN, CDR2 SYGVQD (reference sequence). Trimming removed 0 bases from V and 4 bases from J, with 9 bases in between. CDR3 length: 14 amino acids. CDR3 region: CASSESGLPYGYTF. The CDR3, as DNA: TGCGCCAGCAGTGAGTCGGGACTGCCCTATGGCTACACCTTC.

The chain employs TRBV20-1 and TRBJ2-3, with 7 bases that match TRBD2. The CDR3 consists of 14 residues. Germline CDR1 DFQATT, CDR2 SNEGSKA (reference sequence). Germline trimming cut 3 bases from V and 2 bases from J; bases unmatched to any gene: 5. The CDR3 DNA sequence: TGCAGTGCTAGTGAACTAGCGATCACAGATACGCAGTATTTT. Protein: CSASELAITDTQYF.

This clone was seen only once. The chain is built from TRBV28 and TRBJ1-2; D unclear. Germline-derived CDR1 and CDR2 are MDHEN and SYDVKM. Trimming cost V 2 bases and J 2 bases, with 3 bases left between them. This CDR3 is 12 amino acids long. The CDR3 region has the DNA TGTGCCAGCAGTTTAGAGAACTATGGCTACACCTTC. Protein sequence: CASSLENYGYTF.

The CDR3 loop is CASSTSPWDYRYNEQFF. In nucleotides, the CDR3 is TGTGCCAGCAGCACTTCACCCTGGGACTATCGGTACAATGAGCAGTTCTTC. The rearrangement uses TRBV3-1 (or the pseudogene TRBV3-2) and TRBJ2-1, with 7 bases aligning to TRBD2. CDR3 size: 17 residues. In germline, CDR1 is LGHDT, CDR2 YNNKEL (reference sequence). Trimming at V came to 5 bases and at J to 4 bases, leaving 14 bases not matched to a gene.

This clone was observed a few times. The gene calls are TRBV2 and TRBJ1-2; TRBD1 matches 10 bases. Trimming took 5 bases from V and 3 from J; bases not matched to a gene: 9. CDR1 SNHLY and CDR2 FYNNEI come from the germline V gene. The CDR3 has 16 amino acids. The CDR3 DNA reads TGTGCCAGCAGTTACCCCGGGACAGGGGCCTACTATGGCTACACCTTC. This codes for CASSYPGTGAYYGYTF.

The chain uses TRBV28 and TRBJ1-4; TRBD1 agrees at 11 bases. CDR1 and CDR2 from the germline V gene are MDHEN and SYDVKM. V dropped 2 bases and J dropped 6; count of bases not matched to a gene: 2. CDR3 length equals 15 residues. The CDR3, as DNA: TGTGCCAGCAGTTTAGTGGGACAGGGGGATGAAAAACTGTTTTTT. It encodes CASSLVGQGDEKLFF.

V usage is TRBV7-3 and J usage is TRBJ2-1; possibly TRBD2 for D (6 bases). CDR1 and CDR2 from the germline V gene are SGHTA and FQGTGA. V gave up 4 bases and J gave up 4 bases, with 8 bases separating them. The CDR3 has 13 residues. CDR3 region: CASSWDSYNEQFF. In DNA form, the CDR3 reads TGTGCCAGCAGCTGGGACTCGTACAATGAGCAGTTCTTC.

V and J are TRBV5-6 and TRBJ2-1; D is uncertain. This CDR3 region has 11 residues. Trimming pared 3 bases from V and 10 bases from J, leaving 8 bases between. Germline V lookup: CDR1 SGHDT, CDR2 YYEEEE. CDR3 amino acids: CASSSYLEQFF. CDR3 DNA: TGTGCCAGCAGCTCCTATTTAGAGCAGTTCTTC.

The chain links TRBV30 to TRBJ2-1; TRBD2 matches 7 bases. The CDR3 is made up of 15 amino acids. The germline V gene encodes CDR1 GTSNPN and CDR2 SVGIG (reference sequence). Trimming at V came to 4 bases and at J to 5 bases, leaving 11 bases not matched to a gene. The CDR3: CAWTRSGLQNNEQFF. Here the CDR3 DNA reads TGTGCCTGGACACGATCGGGACTACAAAACAATGAGCAGTTCTTC.

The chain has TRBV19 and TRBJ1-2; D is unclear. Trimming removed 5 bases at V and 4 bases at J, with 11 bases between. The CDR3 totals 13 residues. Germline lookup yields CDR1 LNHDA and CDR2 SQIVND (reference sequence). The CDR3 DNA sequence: TGTGCCAGTAGTGGGCAGTATGTCTATGGCTACACCTTC. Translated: CASSGQYVYGYTF.

The CDR3 spells CASSILFAGELFF. In DNA form, the CDR3 reads TGTGCCAGTAGTATTCTCTTTGCCGGGGAGCTGTTTTTT. The chain combines TRBV19 with TRBJ2-2; D ambiguous. The V and J ends lost 3 bases and 6 bases respectively, with 8 bases between them. This CDR3 has 13 residues. CDR1 and CDR2 (germline): LNHDA, SQIVND (reference sequence).

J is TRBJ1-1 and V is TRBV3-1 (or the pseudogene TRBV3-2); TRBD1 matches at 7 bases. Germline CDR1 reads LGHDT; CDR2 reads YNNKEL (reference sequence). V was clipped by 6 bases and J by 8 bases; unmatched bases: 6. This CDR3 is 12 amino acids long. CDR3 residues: CASRQGYAEAFF. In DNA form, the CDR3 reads TGTGCCAGCAGACAGGGGTATGCAGAAGCTTTCTTT.

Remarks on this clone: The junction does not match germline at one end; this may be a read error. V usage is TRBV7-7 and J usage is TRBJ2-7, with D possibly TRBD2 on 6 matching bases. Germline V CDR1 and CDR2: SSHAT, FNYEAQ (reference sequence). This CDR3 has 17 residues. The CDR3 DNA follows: TGTGCTAGCAGCTTAGCGCCGACATCCAGCGGGTCCTACGAGCAGTACTTC. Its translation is CASSLAPTSSGSYEQYF.

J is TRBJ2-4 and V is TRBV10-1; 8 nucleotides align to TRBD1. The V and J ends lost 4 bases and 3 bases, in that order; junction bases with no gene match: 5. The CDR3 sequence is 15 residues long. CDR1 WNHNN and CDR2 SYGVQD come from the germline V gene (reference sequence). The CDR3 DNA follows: TGCGCCAGCAGTGGGGGACAGGCGGGCAAAAACATTCAGTACTTC. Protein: CASSGGQAGKNIQYF.

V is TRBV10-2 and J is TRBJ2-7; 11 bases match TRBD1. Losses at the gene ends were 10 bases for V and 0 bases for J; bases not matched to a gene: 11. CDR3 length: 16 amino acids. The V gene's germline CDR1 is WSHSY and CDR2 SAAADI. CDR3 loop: CAIADRGRVASYEQYF. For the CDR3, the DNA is TGCGCCATCGCGGACAGGGGGCGCGTCGCCTCCTACGAGCAGTACTTC.

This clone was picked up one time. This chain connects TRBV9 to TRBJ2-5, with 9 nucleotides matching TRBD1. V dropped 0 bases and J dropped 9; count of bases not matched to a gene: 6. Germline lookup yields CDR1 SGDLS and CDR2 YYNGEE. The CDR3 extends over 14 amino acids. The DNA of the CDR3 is TGTGCCAGCAGCGTAGGAGGACAGGGGCCTCCCCAGTACTTC. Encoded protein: CASSVGGQGPPQYF.

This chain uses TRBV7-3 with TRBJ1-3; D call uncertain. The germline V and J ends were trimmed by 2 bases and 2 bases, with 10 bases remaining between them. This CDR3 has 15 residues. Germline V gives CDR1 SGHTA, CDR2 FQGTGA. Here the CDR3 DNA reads TGTGCCAGCAGCTTACCCAGGCGGGCTGGAAACACCATATATTTT. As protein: CASSLPRRAGNTIYF.